Below, 16 T cell receptor beta chains from the same sample are listed, as sequenced in a study of blood T cell repertoires in COVID-19. Profiled with immunoSEQ multiplex PCR; TCRdb holds only in-frame clones, not every one. The repertoire has about 56,000 clones, over 55% of them found once; the top ten carry around 4.4%. The sample comprised peripheral blood. These receptors were taken from a woman in her 70s with COVID-19, enrolled during active disease.

This rearrangement joins TRBV19 to TRBJ1-5; D gene uncertain. This CDR3 region has 16 residues. Germline values: CDR1 LNHDA, CDR2 SQIVND (reference sequence). With 5 bases removed from V and 3 bases from J, the gap between germline ends came to 17 bases. The CDR3: CASSSPTGGFNQPQHF. The CDR3 DNA follows: TGTGCCAGTAGTTCCCCGACGGGTGGATTCAATCAGCCCCAGCATTTT.

This sequence joins TRBV11-1 and TRBJ2-1, with 9 bases that match TRBD1. Trimming removed 3 bases from V and 6 bases from J; junction bases left unmatched: 6. In germline, CDR1 is SGHAT, CDR2 FQDESV (reference sequence). The CDR3 is made up of 15 amino acids. CDR3 loop: CASSFRTGAINEQFF. The CDR3 DNA reads TGTGCCAGCAGCTTCCGGACAGGGGCGATCAATGAGCAGTTCTTC.

The chain is built from TRBV11-3 and TRBJ2-1; tentatively, D is TRBD2 (6 bases). CDR1 is SGHNT and CDR2 is YENEEA in the germline V gene. The CDR3 is 16 amino acids. Trimming pared 3 bases from V and 0 bases from J, leaving 12 bases between. The CDR3 loop reads CASSFAGSYSYNEQFF. For the CDR3, the DNA is TGTGCCAGCAGCTTCGCGGGGAGTTACTCCTACAATGAGCAGTTCTTC.

A word on this clone: The junction differs from germline at one of its ends, possibly a read error. The CDR3: CASTQGQIHGYTF. DNA of the CDR3: TGTGCCAGCACCCAAGGACAGATTCATGGCTACACCTTC. V usage is TRBV3-1 (or the pseudogene TRBV3-2) and J usage is TRBJ1-2; a weak D match, TRBD1 (6 bases). Germline CDR1 and CDR2: LGHDT and YNNKEL (reference sequence). This CDR3 comprises 13 residues.

This clone was counted many times. The V call is TRBV21-1, the J call TRBJ2-5; the table gives TRBD2 as D, unverified against the DNA. TRBV21-1 is a documented pseudogene. The CDR3 has 16 residues. CDR3 loop: CASSKGGTRLQETQYF. CDR3 nucleotides: TGTGCCAGCAGCAAAGGGGGGACTAGACTACAAGAGACCCAGTACTTC.

This chain connects TRBV11-2 to TRBJ2-1; D is perhaps TRBD2 (5 bases). Germline CDR1 and CDR2: SGHAT and FQNNGV. V lost 0 bases, J lost 3 bases, and 9 bases lay in between. This CDR3 is 15 amino acids long. This CDR3 is CASSLDGLGYNEQFF. In DNA form, the CDR3 reads TGTGCCAGCAGCTTAGATGGACTCGGCTACAATGAGCAGTTCTTC.

The J gene is TRBJ1-1, the V gene TRBV4-1, with D tentatively TRBD1 (5 bases). Germline CDR1 is MGHRA and CDR2 is YSYEKL. This CDR3 has 15 amino acids. Trimming shortened V by 3 bases and J by 2 bases, and 13 bases separated the two germline ends. This CDR3 is CASSQPSGGNTEAFF. The DNA of the CDR3 is TGCGCCAGCAGCCAGCCCTCGGGGGGTAACACTGAAGCTTTCTTT.

The chain carries TRBV6-5 and TRBJ2-3; tentatively, D is TRBD2 (6 bases). Germline V gives CDR1 MNHEY, CDR2 SVGAGI. The CDR3 totals 13 residues. Trimming pared 10 bases from V and 6 bases from J, leaving 17 bases between. The chain's CDR3 is CATSREPADTQYF. CDR3 in DNA: TGTGCCACCTCTCGGGAGCCGGCGGATACGCAGTATTTT.

The CDR3 DNA is TGTGCCAGCCAACTAGGGTCCGGGGGTATTCCCTACGAGCAGTACTTC. This sequence encodes CASQLGSGGIPYEQYF. The chain joins TRBV28 to TRBJ2-7; possible D gene TRBD2, 6 bases. The CDR3 covers 16 residues. V was clipped by 8 bases and J by 2 bases, with 22 bases between them. CDR1 is MDHEN and CDR2 is SYDVKM in the germline V gene.

The chain recombines TRBV4-1 with TRBJ2-7; 7 positions match TRBD2. Looked up from germline, CDR1 is MGHRA and CDR2 is YSYEKL. The CDR3 is 14 residues long. With 4 bases clipped from V and 5 bases from J, the junction kept 8 bases outside the gene matches. The DNA for the CDR3 is TGCGCCAGCAGCCGAACCCCGGGAGGCGACGAGCAGTACTTC. Its translation: CASSRTPGGDEQYF.

The gene calls are TRBV7-9 and TRBJ1-2, with a weak D call TRBD1 (6 bases). V gave up 1 base and J gave up 7 bases, with 13 bases separating them. Germline V gene sequence: CDR1 SEHNR, CDR2 FQNEAQ (reference sequence). CDR3 length: 14 amino acids. CDR3 sequence: CASSLDGQTSGYTF. The CDR3 nucleotides read TGTGCCAGCAGCTTAGACGGACAGACGTCTGGCTACACCTTC.

CDR3 nucleotides: TGTGCCAGCAGCTTACGTGGGGGGGATGAGCAGTTCTTC. It translates to CASSLRGGDEQFF. V gene TRBV7-2 combines with J gene TRBJ2-1; TRBD2 matches at 7 bases. Unmatched junction bases numbered 3, after V lost 2 bases and J lost 8 bases. CDR1 is SGHTA, CDR2 FQGNSA, per germline. This CDR3 has 13 amino acids.

J is TRBJ1-2 and V is TRBV7-9; D is unresolved. Germline V lookup: CDR1 SEHNR, CDR2 FQNEAQ (reference sequence). The germline V and J ends were trimmed by 3 bases and 8 bases, with 16 bases remaining between them. This CDR3 has 14 residues. CDR3 DNA: TGTGCCAGCAGCTTGCGGCGCGCATTGAGGGGCTACACCTTC. Its translation: CASSLRRALRGYTF.

The gene calls are TRBV7-2 and TRBJ2-1; D gene ambiguous. The CDR3 runs to 14 residues. The V end lost 1 base, the J end lost 10 bases, and 14 bases lay between the germline ends. CDR1 SGHTA and CDR2 FQGNSA come from the germline V gene. The DNA for the CDR3 is TGTGCCAGCAGCTTAGTTGGCTCACGTTCGGAGCAGTTCTTC. Encoded protein: CASSLVGSRSEQFF.

This clone was seen only a few times. The chain links TRBV10-3 to TRBJ1-1; no reliable D call. This CDR3 is 17 amino acids long. Germline lookup yields CDR1 ENHRY and CDR2 SYGVKD. The ends were cut back, 4 bases at V and 1 base at J, with 19 bases in the middle. Here the CDR3 DNA reads TGTGCCATCAGTGGCGGGCAGTCCCAGGCGGCGAACACTGAAGCTTTCTTT. Its translation: CAISGGQSQAANTEAFF.

This chain uses TRBV20-1 with TRBJ2-3; weak D call: TRBD2 (6 bases). Trimming cost V 3 bases and J 4 bases, with 11 bases left between them. This CDR3 is built from 13 residues. Looked up from germline, CDR1 is DFQATT and CDR2 is SNEGSKA (reference sequence). The CDR3 protein is CSASLRGADTQYF. The CDR3 DNA is TGCAGTGCTAGTCTGCGGGGTGCAGATACGCAGTATTTT.